This T cell receptor (beta chain) was sequenced in a study of blood T cells in healthy people across ages. Study details: With template switching, about one barcoded beta molecule was captured per two T cells.

V trimming: 6 bases; J trimming: 1 base; junction bases outside the gene matches: 3. There are 13 residues in the CDR3. Germline assignment: CDR1 LGHNA and CDR2 YNFKEQ. Alongside a J-beta primer mix, a sample-barcoded 5' primer served in a second PCR lasting about 6 to 11 cycles. TCRdb reanalysed the 5' RACE reads using MiXCR and keeps one entry per CDR3 protein. Here the sample spans around 500,000 distinct CDR3 sequences, around 50% being singletons. The specimen was blood. This receptor was taken from an elderly man in good health. The chain recombines TRBV4-2 with TRBJ2-7; 7 bases line up with TRBD1. This CDR3 is CASRGTESYEQYF. CDR3 sequence (DNA): TGTGCCAGCAGAGGGACAGAGTCCTACGAGCAGTACTTC.